Listed below are T cell receptor beta chains from one sample, sequenced in a study of cytomegalovirus exposure and HLA in healthy donors. The method was immunoSEQ multiplex PCR; TCRdb's version includes in-frame clones alone and lacks a portion of them. Among about 150,000 clones listed, around three fifths were seen once. Material: PBMCs. These receptors all stem from a woman in her twenties or thirties in good health and CMV-seropositive. CDR3s include the opening cysteine and the closing phenylalanine or tryptophan. The D gene is left open where the match is weak. Only some rows state a clone size, as once, few, many or a class for expanded clones.

clone_size d_call j_call v_call cdr3_nt cdr3_aa
few NA TRBJ1-2 TRBV2 TGTGCCAGCAGTGAAGCGCTTCAGTCCCCGGGGGGCTACACCTTC CASSEALQSPGGYTF
once TRBD2 TRBJ2-3 TRBV11-1 TGTGCCAGCAGCTTAAGTCTTACCGGGGGGGAGAATACGCAGTATTTT CASSLSLTGGENTQYF
few NA TRBJ1-5 TRBV4-1 TGCGCCAGCAGCCAAGAAGGCCCCGCGGTCTTCCATCAGCCCCAGCATTTT CASSQEGPAVFHQPQHF
NA NA TRBJ2-7 TRBV6-1 TGTGCCAGCAGTGAACTGGCGGACTCTTCCTACGAGCAGTACTTC CASSELADSSYEQYF
NA NA TRBJ2-1 TRBV13 TGTGCCAGCAGCGCATCCAGGGGATTGCAGTTCTTC CASSASRGLQFF
few NA TRBJ2-1 TRBV2 TGTGCCAGCAGTGAAGCGACTCCCCGCGAACGGCAGTTCTTC CASSEATPRERQFF
NA TRBD1 TRBJ1-1 TRBV5-1 TGCGCCAGCAGCCTAAATCCGACAGGGGGCTTTGGGATGAACACTGAAGCTTTCTTT CASSLNPTGGFGMNTEAFF
NA TRBD1 TRBJ1-1 TRBV29-1 TGCAGCGCCCAACAAGGGGGCTCTTTTCCTGAAGCTTTCTTT CSAQQGGSFPEAFF
NA NA TRBJ2-7 TRBV14 TGTGCCAGCAGCCAAGATGGCCTCGGGTATTCCGAGCAGTACTTC CASSQDGLGYSEQYF
NA NA TRBJ1-1 TRBV5-1 TGCGCCAGCAGCTTTGGAGGACAGAAGAACACTGAAGCTTTCTTT CASSFGGQKNTEAFF
few NA TRBJ2-3 TRBV9 TGTGCCAGCAGCGCAGACTTGGATACGCAGTATTTT CASSADLDTQYF
once TRBD1 TRBJ2-5 TRBV7-6 TGTGCCAGCAGCTCCCAGGGGGCAAGGGGAGAGACCCAGTACTTC CASSSQGARGETQYF
few NA TRBJ1-1 TRBV5-6 TGTGCCAGCAGCTTGGCCCCAGGAGGGGATGCTTTCTTT CASSLAPGGDAFF
once NA TRBJ1-1 TRBV19 TGTGCCAGTAGGGCAGGGGCTAACACTGAAGCTTTCTTT CASRAGANTEAFF
once TRBD2 TRBJ2-1 TRBV7-8 TGTGCCAGCAGAAAAGAGCGGGGGATAAACAATGAGCAGTTCTTC CASRKERGINNEQFF
NA NA TRBJ2-1 TRBV6-5 TGTGCCAGCAGTTACAAGAGCTCCTACAATGAGCAGTTCTTC CASSYKSSYNEQFF
NA NA TRBJ1-1 TRBV5-6 TGTGCCAGCAGCTCCTTAGGGGGCACTGAAGCTTTCTTT CASSSLGGTEAFF
few TRBD2 TRBJ2-7 TRBV5-1 TGCGCCAGCAGCTCGGAGGAATCTAGCGGGAGAGGATGGCAGTACTTC CASSSEESSGRGWQYF